This T cell receptor beta chain was recorded in a study of lymphopenia after photon versus proton radiotherapy. Whole-study findings and limits: Under photons, naive T cells and diversity fell while effector/memory populations rose.

For this clone: Its antigen is unidentified.

Repertoires were generated with immunoSEQ multiplex PCR, while TCRdb's copy carries only in-frame clones and drops some. Of over 50,000 clones listed, about 90% are singletons. The material was peripheral blood, obtained from a patient treated with photon-based radiotherapy. This clonotype was obtained from a middle-aged man with gastric cancer.

Here the CDR3 DNA reads TGTGCTAGTGGTTTTGGGGAGAATGGAAACACCATATATTTT. It encodes CASGFGENGNTIYF. The V and J genes are TRBV12-5 and TRBJ1-3; D is uncertain. V was clipped by 3 bases and J by 3 bases, with 9 bases between them. Per germline, CDR1 LGHNT and CDR2 FRNRAP. This CDR3 has 14 amino acids. The full variable domain, rest sourced from reference TRBV12-5 and TRBJ1-3, is DARVTQTPRHKVTEMGQEVTMRCQPILGHNTVFWYRQTMMQGLELLAYFRNRAPLDDSGMPKDRFSAEMPDATLATLKIQPSEPRDSAVYFCASGFGENGNTIYFGEGSWLTVV.